The sample holds a few counts of the clone carrying this TCR beta chain. Produced via immunoSEQ multiplex PCR; TCRdb's table is partial and in-frame only. The sample lists 100,000 to 150,000 clones, around 90% occurring once. This sample was taken from a study of control samples from healthy donors and cancer patients. The CDR3 is 15 residues long. Looked up from germline, CDR1 is SGHDN and CDR2 is FVKESK. Trimming took 3 bases from V and 6 from J; bases not matched to a gene: 4. The TCR was taken from a man in his forties or fifties in good health. Source material: blood. The V and J genes are TRBV14 and TRBJ2-1, with 11 bases aligning to TRBD1. The CDR3 DNA is TGTGCCAGCAGCCAGGGACAGGGGGGGTTCAATGAGCAGTTCTTC. Residues: CASSQGQGGFNEQFF.